This T cell receptor beta chain was profiled in a study of human T cells and chemical hapten exposure. Whole-study context: Small pooled library volume differences chiefly drove per-sample TCR yield variation. Study-wide results and limits: Expanded TCRs formed significantly more large CDR3 similarity clusters than controls.

TCRdb re-called the RACE reads through MiXCR, storing one row per CDR3 protein. The sample records about 170,000 distinct CDR3 sequences, roughly 25% being singletons. As to time point: patch test 3, about 24 weeks after DPC sensitization. The treatment is: therapeutic diphenylcyclopropenone sensitization with weekly scalp DPC. In the case of this clonotype: Antigen specificity is unknown.

Germline CDR1 is SQVTM and CDR2 is ANQGSEA. The CDR3 consists of 12 residues. Trimming removed 7 bases from V and 5 bases from J; junction bases left unmatched: 7. This receptor was taken from a woman younger than 35 with alopecia areata. Some clones in this sample may be carry-over from other donors' samples. J is TRBJ2-5 and V is TRBV29-1, with TRBD2 matching over 7 bases. Sequencing used whole blood, obtained in connection with sensitization to the hapten diphenylcyclopropenone (DPC). The CDR3 protein is CSGGGRGETQYF. As DNA, the CDR3 is TGCAGCGGAGGAGGGCGGGGGGAGACCCAGTACTTC.